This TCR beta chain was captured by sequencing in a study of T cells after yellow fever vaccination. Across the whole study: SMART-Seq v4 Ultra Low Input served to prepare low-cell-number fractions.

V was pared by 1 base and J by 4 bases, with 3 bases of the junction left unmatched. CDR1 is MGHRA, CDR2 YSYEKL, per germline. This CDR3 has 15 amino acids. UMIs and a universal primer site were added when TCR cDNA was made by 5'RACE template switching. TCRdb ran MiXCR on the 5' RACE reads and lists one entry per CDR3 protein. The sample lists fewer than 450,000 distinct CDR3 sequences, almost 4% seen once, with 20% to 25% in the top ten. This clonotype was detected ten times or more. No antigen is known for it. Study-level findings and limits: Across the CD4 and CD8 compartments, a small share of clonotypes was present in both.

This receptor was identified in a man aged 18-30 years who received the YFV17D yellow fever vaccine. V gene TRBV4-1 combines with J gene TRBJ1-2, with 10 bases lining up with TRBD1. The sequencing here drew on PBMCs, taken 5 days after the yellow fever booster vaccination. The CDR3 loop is CASSQAGQGTYGYTF. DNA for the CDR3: TGCGCCAGCAGCCAAGCGGGACAGGGGACCTATGGCTACACCTTC.